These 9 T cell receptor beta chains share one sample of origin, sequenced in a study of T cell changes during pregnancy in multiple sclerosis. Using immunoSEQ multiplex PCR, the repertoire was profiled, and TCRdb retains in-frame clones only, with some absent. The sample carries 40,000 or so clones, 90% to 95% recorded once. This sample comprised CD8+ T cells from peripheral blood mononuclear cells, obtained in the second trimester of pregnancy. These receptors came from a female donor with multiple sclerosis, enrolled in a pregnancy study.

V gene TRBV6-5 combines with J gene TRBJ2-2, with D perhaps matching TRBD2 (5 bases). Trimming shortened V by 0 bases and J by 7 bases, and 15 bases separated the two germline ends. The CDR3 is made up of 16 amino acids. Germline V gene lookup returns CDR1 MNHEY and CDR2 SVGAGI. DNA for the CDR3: TGTGCCAGCAGTTACTCGCTCAACCCTCGGGGCGGGGAGCTGTTTTTT. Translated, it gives CASSYSLNPRGGELFF.

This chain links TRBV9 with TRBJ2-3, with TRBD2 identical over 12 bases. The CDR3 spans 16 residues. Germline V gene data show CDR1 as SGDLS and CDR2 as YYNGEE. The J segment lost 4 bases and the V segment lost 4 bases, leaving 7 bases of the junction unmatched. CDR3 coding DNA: TGTGCCAGCAGCTTAGAGACTAGCGGGAGCGCAGATACGCAGTATTTT. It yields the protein CASSLETSGSADTQYF.

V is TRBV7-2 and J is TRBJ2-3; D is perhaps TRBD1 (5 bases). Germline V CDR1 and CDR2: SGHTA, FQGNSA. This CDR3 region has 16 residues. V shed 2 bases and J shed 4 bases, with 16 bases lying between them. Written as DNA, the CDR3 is TGTGCCAGCAGCTTACCCAGCCAGGGTGGTTCAGATACGCAGTATTTT. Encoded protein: CASSLPSQGGSDTQYF.

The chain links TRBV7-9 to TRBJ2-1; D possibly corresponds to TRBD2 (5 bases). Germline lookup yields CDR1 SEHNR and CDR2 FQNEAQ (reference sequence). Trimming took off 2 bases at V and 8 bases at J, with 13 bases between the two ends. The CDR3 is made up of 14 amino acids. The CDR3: CASSLPVGVDEQFF. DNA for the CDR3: TGTGCCAGCAGCTTACCTGTCGGGGTCGATGAGCAGTTCTTC.

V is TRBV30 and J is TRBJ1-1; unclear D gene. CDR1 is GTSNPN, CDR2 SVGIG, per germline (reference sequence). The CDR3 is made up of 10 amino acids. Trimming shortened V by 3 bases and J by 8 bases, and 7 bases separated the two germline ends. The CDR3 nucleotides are TGTGCCTGGAGGGGAGGAGAAGCTTTCTTT. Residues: CAWRGGEAFF.

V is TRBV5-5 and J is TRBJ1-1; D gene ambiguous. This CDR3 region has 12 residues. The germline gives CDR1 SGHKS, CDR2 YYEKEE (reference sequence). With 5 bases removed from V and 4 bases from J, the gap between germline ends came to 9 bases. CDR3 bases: TGTGCCAGCAGTCGGGTGAGCACTGAAGCTTTCTTT. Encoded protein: CASSRVSTEAFF. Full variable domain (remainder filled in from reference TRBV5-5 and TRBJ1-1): DAGVTQSPTHLIKTRGQQVTLRCSPISGHKSVSWYQQVLGQGPQFIFQYYEKEERGRGNFPDRFSARQFPNYSSELNVNALLLGDSALYLCASSRVSTEAFFGQGTRLTVV.

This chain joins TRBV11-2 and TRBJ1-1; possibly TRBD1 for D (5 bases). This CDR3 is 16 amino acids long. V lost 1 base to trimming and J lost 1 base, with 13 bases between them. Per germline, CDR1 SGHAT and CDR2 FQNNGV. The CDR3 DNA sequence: TGTGCCAGCAGCTTAGTACTACTCGGGGGGAACACTGAAGCTTTCTTT. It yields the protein CASSLVLLGGNTEAFF.

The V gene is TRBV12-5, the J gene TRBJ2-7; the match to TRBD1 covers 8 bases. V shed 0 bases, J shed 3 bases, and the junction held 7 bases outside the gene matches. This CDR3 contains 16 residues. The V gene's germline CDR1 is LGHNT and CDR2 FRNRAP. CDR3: CASGLVGTGTGYEQYF. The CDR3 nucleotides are TGTGCTAGTGGTTTGGTCGGCACAGGGACAGGCTACGAGCAGTACTTC.

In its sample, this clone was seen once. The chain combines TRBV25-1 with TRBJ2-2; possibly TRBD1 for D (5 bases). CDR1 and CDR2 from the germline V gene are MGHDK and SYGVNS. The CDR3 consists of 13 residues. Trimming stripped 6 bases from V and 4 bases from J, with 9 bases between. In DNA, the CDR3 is TGTGCCAGCAGCTTGACAGTCACCGGGGAGCTGTTTTTT. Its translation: CASSLTVTGELFF.